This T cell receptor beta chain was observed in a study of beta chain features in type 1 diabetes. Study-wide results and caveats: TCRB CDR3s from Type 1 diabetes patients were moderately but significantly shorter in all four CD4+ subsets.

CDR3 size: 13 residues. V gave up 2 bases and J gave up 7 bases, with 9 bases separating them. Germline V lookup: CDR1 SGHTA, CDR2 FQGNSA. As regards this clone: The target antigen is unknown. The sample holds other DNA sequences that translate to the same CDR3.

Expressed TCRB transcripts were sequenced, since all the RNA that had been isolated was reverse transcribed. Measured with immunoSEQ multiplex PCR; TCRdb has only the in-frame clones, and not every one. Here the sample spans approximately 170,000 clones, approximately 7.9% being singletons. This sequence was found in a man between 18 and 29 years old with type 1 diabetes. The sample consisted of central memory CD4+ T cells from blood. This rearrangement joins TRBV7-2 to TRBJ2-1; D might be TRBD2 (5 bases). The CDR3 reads CASSLPGKNEQFF. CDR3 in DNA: TGTGCCAGCAGCTTACCGGGGAAGAATGAGCAGTTCTTC.